These 24 T cell receptor beta chains share one sample of origin, sequenced in a study of CD8 T cells in ankylosing spondylitis. MiXCR, run by TCRdb on the 5' RACE reads, gives a single entry per CDR3 protein. The sample has roughly 130,000 distinct CDR3 sequences; over 6% are singletons. Material: blood, either unsorted or a sorted T cell fraction (not recorded which). The receptors shown here come from a male donor with ankylosing spondylitis or in good health (not recorded which).

This clonotype came up many times. The V gene is TRBV5-6, the J gene TRBJ1-2; 7 nucleotides agree with TRBD1. This CDR3 is built from 12 residues. Germline CDR1 and CDR2: SGHDT and YYEEEE. V lost 4 bases, J lost 6 bases, and 3 bases stayed unmatched. The CDR3 protein is CASSLDRDGYTF. The DNA of the CDR3 is TGTGCCAGCAGCCTTGACAGGGATGGCTACACCTTC.

This clonotype has ten or more counts. This sequence joins TRBV3-1 and TRBJ1-6; weak D call: TRBD1 (5 bases). The CDR3 loop spans 15 amino acids. Germline loops: CDR1 LGHDT, CDR2 YNNKEL (reference sequence). The ends were cut back, 3 bases at V and 9 bases at J, with 15 bases in the middle. For the CDR3, the DNA is TGTGCCAGCAGCCACGAAGGGGTTTCCCTTTCACCCCTCCACTTT. Encoded protein: CASSHEGVSLSPLHF.

This clonotype has ten or more counts. The rearrangement joins TRBV7-2 to TRBJ2-5; D is perhaps TRBD1 (5 bases). Germline V gene sequence: CDR1 SGHTA, CDR2 FQGNSA. This CDR3 comprises 15 residues. V was clipped by 3 bases and J by 3 bases, with 14 bases between them. In DNA, the CDR3 is TGTGCCAGCAGCTTCCAGGGTACTTGGGAAGAGACCCAGTACTTC. Amino acids: CASSFQGTWEETQYF.

This clonotype was picked up many times. The V call is TRBV9, the J call TRBJ1-6; D gene ambiguous. The V end was cut by 2 bases, the J end by 8 bases, with 14 bases between. Germline CDR1 is SGDLS and CDR2 is YYNGEE. The CDR3 covers 15 residues. The CDR3 sequence is CASSVSSQEYSPLHF. CDR3 sequence (DNA): TGTGCCAGCAGCGTTAGCTCGCAGGAATATTCACCCCTCCACTTT. The full variable domain, with the rest looked up from reference TRBV9 and TRBJ1-6, is DSGVTQTPKHLITATGQRVTLRCSPRSGDLSVYWYQQSLDQGLQFLIQYYNGEERAKGNILERFSAQQFPDLHSELNLSSLELGDSALYFCASSVSSQEYSPLHFGNGTRLTVT.

This clonotype was observed at least ten times. V gene TRBV9 combines with J gene TRBJ2-3, with 7 bases identical to TRBD1. Trimming cost V 3 bases and J 1 base; bases outside gene matches: 5. The CDR3 extends over 15 amino acids. Germline CDR1 and CDR2: SGDLS and YYNGEE. The CDR3 sequence is CASSAEGQRTDTQYF. For the CDR3, the DNA is TGTGCCAGCAGCGCAGAGGGACAGCGCACAGATACGCAGTATTTT.

Many counts were recorded for this clonotype. The rearrangement uses TRBV29-1 and TRBJ2-3, with no clear D. CDR1 is SQVTM and CDR2 is ANQGSEA in the germline V gene. There are 15 residues in the CDR3. V lost 1 base, J lost 1 base, and 12 bases lay in between. The CDR3 coding sequence is TGCAGCGTTGAAGTAAGATGGACCGGCACAGATACGCAGTATTTT. As protein: CSVEVRWTGTDTQYF.

Ten or more counts support this clonotype. The rearrangement links TRBV6-2 or TRBV6-3 to TRBJ2-1, with 14 bases aligning to TRBD2. The CDR3 consists of 17 residues. The V gene's germline CDR1 is MNHEY and CDR2 SVGEGT. V gave up 6 bases and J gave up 5 bases; unmatched junction bases: 9. As DNA, the CDR3 is TGTGCCAGCAGCCGTCCGGGACTAGCGGGGGCCGACAATGAGCAGTTCTTC. It encodes CASSRPGLAGADNEQFF.

In this sample, this clonotype turned up many times. This chain joins TRBV5-1 and TRBJ2-7; 12 bases are shared with TRBD2. This CDR3 region has 16 residues. In germline, CDR1 is SGHRS, CDR2 YFSETQ. Trimming took 0 bases from V and 7 from J; bases not matched to a gene: 8. The CDR3 nucleotides are TGCGCCAGCAGCTTGGCCGTTCTAGCGGGAGGGCTTGAGCAGTACTTC. This sequence encodes CASSLAVLAGGLEQYF.

This clonotype has ten or more counts. The chain couples TRBV6-1 to TRBJ1-2; D possibly corresponds to TRBD1 (6 bases). Trimming left V 6 bases short and J 7 bases short, with 15 bases between. Germline-derived CDR1 and CDR2 are MNHNS and SASEGT. The CDR3 spans 13 residues. The CDR3 protein is CASREQGWSGYTF. CDR3 nucleotides: TGTGCCAGCAGAGAACAGGGTTGGAGTGGCTACACCTTC.

At least ten counts were recorded for this clonotype. The gene calls are TRBV20-1 and TRBJ1-2, with 7 bases aligning to TRBD1. Germline CDR1 reads DFQATT; CDR2 reads SNEGSKA (reference sequence). J lost 8 bases, V lost 6 bases, and 18 bases had no gene match. This CDR3 spans 15 amino acids. Here the CDR3 reads CSARGQWTLSWGYTF. In nucleotides, the CDR3 is TGCAGTGCGAGGGGACAGTGGACACTCTCGTGGGGCTACACCTTC.

The chain recombines TRBV7-2 with TRBJ1-2, with 7 bases fitting TRBD1. In germline, CDR1 is SGHTA, CDR2 FQGNSA. CDR3 size: 15 residues. The trim removed 5 bases at V and 2 bases at J, leaving 8 bases unmatched. The CDR3 sequence: CASSPRGGGNYGYTF. CDR3 nucleotide sequence: TGTGCCAGCAGCCCCAGGGGGGGCGGGAACTATGGCTACACCTTC.

This clonotype was seen many times. V is TRBV5-1 and J is TRBJ2-5, with D perhaps TRBD1 (5 bases). Trimming took off 0 bases at V and 5 bases at J, with 14 bases between the two ends. The CDR3 contains 15 residues. CDR1 is SGHRS, CDR2 YFSETQ, per germline. CDR3 DNA sequence: TGCGCCAGCAGCTTGGAGTCGGTGGGGCGGGAGACCCAGTACTTC. It codes for CASSLESVGRETQYF.

This clonotype has a count of ten or more. The gene calls are TRBV20-1 and TRBJ1-5; D is perhaps TRBD1 (5 bases). The CDR3 is 13 amino acids. Germline CDR1 DFQATT, CDR2 SNEGSKA (reference sequence). V was trimmed by 4 bases and J by 6 bases, leaving 13 bases between them. This CDR3 reads CSATTGRSQPQHF. DNA for the CDR3: TGCAGTGCTACAACAGGTAGGAGTCAGCCCCAGCATTTT.

The chain recombines TRBV5-1 with TRBJ2-1, with D hard to call. Germline lookup yields CDR1 SGHRS and CDR2 YFSETQ. This CDR3 comprises 13 residues. V was trimmed by 4 bases and J by 4 bases, leaving 9 bases between them. The CDR3 is CASSKDTYNEQFF. CDR3 DNA: TGCGCCAGCAGCAAAGACACTTACAATGAGCAGTTCTTC.

This clonotype was observed at least ten times. This chain uses TRBV20-1 with TRBJ2-7; D ambiguous. CDR3 length equals 12 residues. CDR1 DFQATT and CDR2 SNEGSKA come from the germline V gene (reference sequence). V gave up 3 bases and J gave up 6 bases, with 12 bases separating them. The CDR3 sequence: CSASPTRIEQYF. The CDR3 DNA reads TGCAGTGCTAGCCCTACTCGCATCGAGCAGTACTTC.

The chain employs TRBV27 and TRBJ1-5; perhaps TRBD1 as D (5 bases). Trimming took 6 bases from V and 7 from J, leaving 22 bases between them. Germline V CDR1 and CDR2: MNHEY, SMNVEV (reference sequence). The length of the CDR3 is 16 residues. The CDR3 protein is CASSPAEPGAGQPQHF. The CDR3 coding sequence is TGTGCCAGCAGCCCTGCCGAACCCGGAGCAGGGCAGCCCCAGCATTTT.

This clonotype was seen repeatedly, ten times or more. This chain connects TRBV5-1 to TRBJ2-2, with 9 bases fitting TRBD1. J was trimmed by 2 bases and V by 5 bases; bases with no gene match: 4. The CDR3 sequence is 15 residues long. Germline V gene sequence: CDR1 SGHRS, CDR2 YFSETQ. CDR3 nucleotide sequence: TGCGCCAGCAGACAGGGGGCTATCAACACCGGGGAGCTGTTTTTT. Its translation: CASRQGAINTGELFF.

This clonotype was recorded at least ten times. The chain uses TRBV20-1 and TRBJ1-2, with D possibly TRBD1 on 5 matching bases. This CDR3 has 16 amino acids. Trimming removed 0 bases at V and 2 bases at J, with 16 bases between. Germline CDR1 is DFQATT and CDR2 is SNEGSKA (reference sequence). This CDR3 reads CSARDPGQGGNYGYTF. The CDR3, as DNA: TGCAGTGCTAGAGATCCCGGGCAGGGAGGCAACTATGGCTACACCTTC.

Many counts were recorded for this clonotype. The chain joins TRBV27 to TRBJ2-7; TRBD1 matches at 7 bases. Germline CDR1 is MNHEY and CDR2 is SMNVEV (reference sequence). The CDR3 spans 15 residues. J gave up 4 bases and V 10 bases, and 16 bases lay outside the gene matches. The CDR3 bases are TGTGCCAACATATATCCACATGCAGGGGGTTACGAGCAGTACTTC. Translating it yields CANIYPHAGGYEQYF.

This clonotype was seen many times. The V call is TRBV3-1, the J call TRBJ2-3, with 9 bases identical to TRBD2. Germline CDR1 is LGHDT and CDR2 is YNNKEL (reference sequence). The J segment lost 0 bases and the V segment lost 6 bases, leaving 7 bases of the junction unmatched. The CDR3 totals 16 residues. CDR3 sequence reads: CASSNSGGLSTDTQYF. DNA for the CDR3: TGTGCCAGCAGTAATAGCGGGGGACTTAGCACAGATACGCAGTATTTT.

This clonotype was recorded at least ten times. The chain recombines TRBV11-2 with TRBJ2-3; possible D gene TRBD2, 5 bases. Germline V gene sequence: CDR1 SGHAT, CDR2 FQNNGV. The CDR3 contains 16 residues. The V gene lost 1 base and the J gene lost 2 bases, with 13 bases spanning the gap. CDR3 coding DNA: TGTGCCAGCAGCTTAGGTCCTAGCAGGTCCACAGATACGCAGTATTTT. This sequence encodes CASSLGPSRSTDTQYF.

There are many counts of this clonotype. The chain has TRBV29-1 and TRBJ2-3, with 8 bases fitting TRBD2. Germline assignment: CDR1 SQVTM and CDR2 ANQGSEA. Germline trimming cut 3 bases from V and 2 bases from J; bases unmatched to any gene: 10. The CDR3 is made up of 16 amino acids. For the CDR3, the DNA is TGCAGCGTTGACGGGATACCCGGGGGGGACACAGATACGCAGTATTTT. Its protein product is CSVDGIPGGDTDTQYF.

This clonotype was found many times. V and J are TRBV11-1 and TRBJ2-3; 7 positions match TRBD2. There are 19 residues in the CDR3. The junction had 20 bases not matched to a gene; V was cut back by 5 bases and J by 3 bases. The V gene's germline CDR1 is SGHAT and CDR2 FQDESV (reference sequence). CDR3 region: CASSLWQGSGGSKTDTQYF. The CDR3 DNA sequence: TGTGCCAGCAGCCTATGGCAGGGAAGCGGCGGGAGCAAGACAGATACGCAGTATTTT.

Ten or more counts support this clonotype. V usage is TRBV5-1 and J usage is TRBJ1-2; TRBD1 matches 9 bases. Trimming removed 3 bases from V and 4 bases from J; junction bases left unmatched: 7. Germline loops: CDR1 SGHRS, CDR2 YFSETQ. The CDR3 sequence is 15 residues long. The CDR3 is CASSSGTGTVYGYTF. For the CDR3, the DNA is TGCGCCAGCAGCTCCGGGACAGGGACGGTCTATGGCTACACCTTC.